This T cell receptor beta chain emerged from a study of siplizumab effects on memory and regulatory T cells. Points from the study as a whole: Siplizumab significantly reduced alloreactive sequences traceable to unstimulated CD4+ memory cells. Researchers did not confirm the suppressive function of proliferating Tregs from siplizumab cultures. Roughly 80-97% of proliferating CD4+ or CD8+ clones defied assignment to a naive or memory phenotype.

Remarks on this clone: Its antigen is still unknown.

The CDR3 contains 15 residues. V was cut by 1 base and J by 8 bases, with 15 bases left in between. Germline-derived CDR1 and CDR2 are SEHNR and FQNEAQ (reference sequence). The repertoire was sequenced with immunoSEQ multiplex PCR; TCRdb's copy has only in-frame clones and lacks some. The sample includes roughly 97,000 clones, about 93% seen only once; the top ten take roughly 0.64%. The sequenced material came from Tregs sorted from blood. The chain has TRBV7-9 and TRBJ2-1, with D maybe TRBD2 (6 bases). This sequence was found in a human donor in good health. This chain's CDR3 is CASSLVAGLVYEQFF. The CDR3 bases are TGTGCCAGCAGCTTAGTGGCGGGGCTGGTCTATGAGCAGTTCTTC.